These 10 T cell receptor beta chains were sequenced from one sample in a study of cytomegalovirus exposure and HLA in healthy donors. Method: immunoSEQ multiplex PCR; TCRdb's copy keeps in-frame clones and lacks some. Found here are fewer than 200,000 clones, under 95% of them singletons; the top ten hold around 3.1%. Sequenced material: PBMCs. All receptors come from a woman aged 18-29 years in good health and CMV-seropositive.

The V call is TRBV5-4, the J call TRBJ2-1, with D maybe TRBD2 (5 bases). V was trimmed by 4 bases and J by 2 bases, leaving 13 bases between them. The germline gives CDR1 SGHNT, CDR2 YYREEE (reference sequence). The CDR3 contains 15 residues. The CDR3 nucleotides are TGTGCCAGCAGCGCCGGAGACGGGACCTACAATGAGCAGTTCTTC. It yields the protein CASSAGDGTYNEQFF.

The chain links TRBV4-3 to TRBJ2-5; tentative D call: TRBD1 (6 bases). V was shortened by 3 bases and J by 7 bases, with 9 bases between the two germline ends. The V gene's germline CDR1 is LGHNA and CDR2 YSLEER. The CDR3 has 12 residues. In DNA form, the CDR3 reads TGCGCCAGCAGCCAGAAAGGGGGGACCCAGTACTTC. This translates into CASSQKGGTQYF.

The rearrangement joins TRBV27 to TRBJ1-3; 7 bases map to TRBD1. Germline assignment: CDR1 MNHEY and CDR2 SMNVEV (reference sequence). The junction had 4 bases not matched to a gene; V was cut back by 3 bases and J by 2 bases. The CDR3 extends over 15 amino acids. CDR3 coding DNA: TGTGCCAGCAGTTTGACAGGGAACACTGGAAACACCATATATTTT. Encoded protein: CASSLTGNTGNTIYF.

This chain joins TRBV6-6 and TRBJ2-7, with a possible D match to TRBD1 (6 bases). V shed 5 bases and J shed 4 bases, with 18 bases lying between them. Germline loops: CDR1 MNHNY, CDR2 SVGAGI (reference sequence). CDR3 length equals 15 residues. CDR3 in amino acids: CASSPNRDLGYEQYF. The CDR3 DNA sequence: TGTGCCAGCAGTCCAAACAGGGACCTGGGGTACGAGCAGTACTTC.

The J gene is TRBJ2-3, the V gene TRBV7-2; TRBD1 agrees at 8 bases. Germline V gene sequence: CDR1 SGHTA, CDR2 FQGNSA. After removal of 5 bases from V and 4 bases from J, the junction contained 11 bases not matched to a gene. CDR3 size: 16 residues. CDR3 loop: CASSPNGQGSADTQYF. The CDR3, as DNA: TGTGCCAGCAGCCCCAATGGACAGGGCAGCGCAGATACGCAGTATTTT.

V usage is TRBV6-5 and J usage is TRBJ2-3, with 10 bases fitting TRBD2. Unmatched junction bases numbered 5, after V lost 6 bases and J lost 5 bases. The CDR3 contains 14 residues. The germline V gene has CDR1 MNHEY and CDR2 SVGAGI. Here the CDR3 DNA reads TGTGCCAGCAGACTTTTAGCGGGAGGAGATACGCAGTATTTT. This translates into CASRLLAGGDTQYF.

V and J are TRBV30 and TRBJ2-7, with a possible D match to TRBD2 (5 bases). The CDR3 contains 11 residues. Germline V lookup: CDR1 GTSNPN, CDR2 SVGIG (reference sequence). The V gene lost 8 bases and the J gene lost 8 bases, with 16 bases spanning the gap. The CDR3 nucleotides read TGTGCCGTCCGGACTGGTAGGAAGCAGTACTTC. Translated, it gives CAVRTGRKQYF.

The genes are TRBV4-1 and TRBJ2-1, with D maybe TRBD1 (5 bases). The CDR3 has 18 amino acids. Germline V gene lookup returns CDR1 MGHRA and CDR2 YSYEKL. Trimming pared 1 base from V and 4 bases from J, leaving 20 bases between. The CDR3 DNA sequence: TGCGCCAGCAGCCAAGGTTTTGGTTGGGGCCTATCTTACAATGAGCAGTTCTTC. Protein sequence: CASSQGFGWGLSYNEQFF.

This clone has just one count. The chain has TRBV18 and TRBJ2-1, with 9 bases aligning to TRBD2. J lost 9 bases, V lost 0 bases, and 12 bases had no gene match. Germline CDR1 and CDR2: KGHSH and LQKENI. This CDR3 region has 17 residues. CDR3 in DNA: TGTGCCAGCTCACCACCCCCTGGCGGGGGGGGACGGGGTGAGCAGTTCTTC. This gives the protein CASSPPPGGGGRGEQFF.

This chain connects TRBV19 to TRBJ2-1; 12 bases are shared with TRBD2. Losses at the gene ends were 7 bases for V and 9 bases for J; bases not matched to a gene: 7. From germline, CDR1 is LNHDA and CDR2 SQIVND (reference sequence). The CDR3 length is 14 residues. CDR3 DNA: TGTGCCAGTACCCTAGCGGGGGGGCGCGGTGAGCAGTTCTTC. This translates into CASTLAGGRGEQFF.